These 14 T cell receptor beta chains originate from one sample sequenced in a study of T cell responses to AZD1222 COVID-19 vaccine. Using immunoSEQ multiplex PCR, the repertoire was profiled, and TCRdb retains in-frame clones only, with some absent. The sample lists more than 150,000 clones; 75% to 95% were seen once. The source was peripheral blood, collected on day 0 of AZD1222 vaccination. These receptors were collected from an adult in good health.

This chain connects TRBV7-9 to TRBJ2-5; TRBD1 matches 11 bases. CDR1 and CDR2 (germline): SEHNR, FQNEAQ (reference sequence). Trimming at V came to 1 base and at J to 3 bases, leaving 10 bases not matched to a gene. The CDR3 totals 18 residues. CDR3 in amino acids: CASSLGLDRGPRKETQYF. CDR3 nucleotide sequence: TGTGCCAGCAGCTTAGGCTTGGACAGGGGGCCAAGAAAAGAGACCCAGTACTTC.

The rearrangement links TRBV25-1 to TRBJ2-5; D gene ambiguous. The CDR3 is 16 residues long. CDR1 MGHDK and CDR2 SYGVNS come from the germline V gene. Trimming removed 4 bases from V and 2 bases from J, with 17 bases in between. This CDR3 is CASSGLPGPPQETQYF. The DNA for the CDR3 is TGTGCCAGCAGTGGTCTCCCCGGGCCTCCTCAAGAGACCCAGTACTTC.

The chain employs TRBV10-3 and TRBJ2-1, with TRBD1 identical over 9 bases. The V segment lost 3 bases and the J segment 6 bases; nucleotides outside the gene matches: 3. This CDR3 contains 14 residues. CDR1 and CDR2 (germline): ENHRY, SYGVKD. CDR3 nucleotide sequence: TGTGCCATCAGTGACGGGACAGGGTCCAATGAGCAGTTCTTC. The encoded protein is CAISDGTGSNEQFF.

The rearrangement uses TRBV19 and TRBJ1-2, with D perhaps TRBD1 (6 bases). Trimming left V 2 bases short and J 2 bases short, with 12 bases between. The germline gives CDR1 LNHDA, CDR2 SQIVND (reference sequence). The CDR3 runs 15 residues. The DNA of the CDR3 is TGTGCCAGTAGTATACTTGGGACATCAAACTATGGCTACACCTTC. Amino acid sequence: CASSILGTSNYGYTF.

The chain uses TRBV5-6 and TRBJ2-1; TRBD1 matches 11 bases. The CDR3 runs 16 residues. The V segment lost 4 bases and the J segment 7 bases; nucleotides outside the gene matches: 10. Germline values: CDR1 SGHDT, CDR2 YYEEEE. DNA of the CDR3: TGTGCCAGCAGCCCCGGACAGGGGGCCGGATGGAATGAGCAGTTCTTC. It is translated as CASSPGQGAGWNEQFF.

This clone appeared a single time. This chain links TRBV24-1 with TRBJ2-2; no clear D. The CDR3 consists of 15 residues. V lost 4 bases, J lost 4 bases, and 12 bases lay in between. In germline, CDR1 is KGHDR, CDR2 SFDVKD. The CDR3 loop is CATSDSASSTGELFF. In nucleotides, the CDR3 is TGTGCCACCAGTGACTCCGCTAGTTCCACCGGGGAGCTGTTTTTT.

J is TRBJ1-1 and V is TRBV27, with D possibly TRBD1 on 5 matching bases. The CDR3 contains 13 residues. Germline lookup yields CDR1 MNHEY and CDR2 SMNVEV (reference sequence). V gave up 2 bases and J gave up 3 bases, with 7 bases separating them. The DNA for the CDR3 is TGTGCCAGCAGTTTACGAGGGGACACTGAAGCTTTCTTT. Protein product: CASSLRGDTEAFF.

In nucleotides, the CDR3 is TGTGCCAGCAGCCGCGGACAGTATAGCAATCAGCCCCAGCATTTT. Its translation is CASSRGQYSNQPQHF. The rearrangement uses TRBV5-8 and TRBJ1-5, with D tentatively TRBD1 (6 bases). This CDR3 has 15 amino acids. The germline V and J ends were trimmed by 4 bases and 0 bases, with 11 bases remaining between them. Per the germline V gene, CDR1 is SGHTS and CDR2 is YDEGEE.

The chain couples TRBV24-1 to TRBJ2-7, with TRBD2 as a possible D gene (6 bases). Between the trimmed V and J ends, which lost 3 bases and 3 bases, there was a span of 17 bases. The CDR3 loop spans 16 amino acids. CDR1 and CDR2 from the germline V gene are KGHDR and SFDVKD. The CDR3 loop is CATSDGGFSMVYEQYF. The CDR3 DNA is TGTGCCACCAGTGATGGGGGGTTTAGCATGGTCTACGAGCAGTACTTC.

CDR3 sequence (DNA): TGTGCCAGCAGCTCTACCCTCGGGGGACGGCTGAACACTGAAGCTTTCTTT. Amino acid sequence: CASSSTLGGRLNTEAFF. The J gene is TRBJ1-1, the V gene TRBV7-9; D possibly corresponds to TRBD1 (5 bases). This CDR3 is 17 amino acids long. Germline assignment: CDR1 SEHNR and CDR2 FQNEAQ (reference sequence). Trimming removed 4 bases at V and 0 bases at J, with 18 bases between.

The J gene is TRBJ2-5, the V gene TRBV5-4; D not resolved. Between the trimmed V and J ends, which lost 0 bases and 2 bases, there was a span of 11 bases. Germline V gene sequence: CDR1 SGHNT, CDR2 YYREEE (reference sequence). The length of the CDR3 is 15 residues. CDR3 protein: CASSLDGSSQETQYF. As DNA, the CDR3 is TGTGCCAGCAGCTTGGATGGGTCTTCACAAGAGACCCAGTACTTC.

The chain recombines TRBV5-1 with TRBJ1-3; D is perhaps TRBD1 (5 bases). Germline V gene data show CDR1 as SGHRS and CDR2 as YFSETQ. V lost 2 bases and J lost 0, with 12 bases in between. This CDR3 comprises 16 residues. CDR3 region: CASSFEGQDSGNTIYF. The CDR3 coding sequence is TGCGCCAGCAGCTTTGAGGGGCAGGACTCTGGAAACACCATATATTTT.

The J gene is TRBJ2-1, the V gene TRBV12-3 or TRBV12-4, with D uncertain. CDR3 length equals 12 residues. V was clipped by 3 bases and J by 7 bases, with 7 bases between them. The CDR3 loop is CASSFGSNEQFF. The CDR3 DNA is TGTGCCAGCAGTTTCGGATCTAATGAGCAGTTCTTC.

The chain joins TRBV5-1 to TRBJ2-3; 7 positions agree with TRBD2. The CDR3 loop spans 18 amino acids. Germline CDR1 and CDR2: SGHRS and YFSETQ. The V and J ends lost 2 bases and 0 bases, in that order; junction bases with no gene match: 12. The CDR3: CASSFRELAVPSTDTQYF. CDR3 DNA: TGCGCCAGCAGCTTTAGAGAGCTAGCGGTTCCTAGCACAGATACGCAGTATTTT.